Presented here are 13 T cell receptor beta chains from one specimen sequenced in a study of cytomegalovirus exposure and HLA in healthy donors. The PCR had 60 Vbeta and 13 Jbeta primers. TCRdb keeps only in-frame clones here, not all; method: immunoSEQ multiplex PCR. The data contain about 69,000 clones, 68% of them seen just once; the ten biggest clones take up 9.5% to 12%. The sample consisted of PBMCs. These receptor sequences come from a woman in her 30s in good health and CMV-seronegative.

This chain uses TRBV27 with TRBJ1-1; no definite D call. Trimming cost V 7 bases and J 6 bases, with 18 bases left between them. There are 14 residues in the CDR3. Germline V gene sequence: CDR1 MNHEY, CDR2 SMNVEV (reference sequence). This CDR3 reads CASTKTVREAEAFF. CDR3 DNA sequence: TGTGCCAGCACCAAGACTGTGAGGGAAGCTGAAGCTTTCTTT.

The CDR3 loop reads CASSDPGQGEEKLFF. The CDR3 DNA sequence: TGTGCCAGCAGTGATCCGGGACAGGGCGAAGAAAAACTGTTTTTT. The chain combines TRBV25-1 with TRBJ1-4; 9 bases line up with TRBD1. The CDR3 runs to 15 residues. V was pared by 3 bases and J by 8 bases, with 7 bases of the junction left unmatched. Germline V gene data show CDR1 as MGHDK and CDR2 as SYGVNS.

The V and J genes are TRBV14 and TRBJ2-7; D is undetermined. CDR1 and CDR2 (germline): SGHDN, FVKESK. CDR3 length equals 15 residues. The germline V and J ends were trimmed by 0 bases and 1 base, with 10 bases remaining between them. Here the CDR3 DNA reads TGTGCCAGCAGCCAAGAGTCCAGAAGATCCTACGAGCAGTACTTC. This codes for CASSQESRRSYEQYF.

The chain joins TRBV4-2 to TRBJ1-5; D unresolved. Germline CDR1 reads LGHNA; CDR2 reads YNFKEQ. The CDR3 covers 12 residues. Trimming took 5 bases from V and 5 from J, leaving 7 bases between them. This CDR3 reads CASSDTDQPQHF. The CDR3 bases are TGTGCCAGCAGCGACACGGATCAGCCCCAGCATTTT.

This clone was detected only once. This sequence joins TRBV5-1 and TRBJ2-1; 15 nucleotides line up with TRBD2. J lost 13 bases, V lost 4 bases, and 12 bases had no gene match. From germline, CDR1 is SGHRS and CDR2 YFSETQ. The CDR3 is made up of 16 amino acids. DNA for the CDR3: TGCGCCAGCAGCCCGAGCCAGGGACTAGCGGGGGGCCTCCAGTTCTTC. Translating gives CASSPSQGLAGGLQFF. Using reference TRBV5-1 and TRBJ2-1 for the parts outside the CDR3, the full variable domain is KAGVTQTPRYLIKTRGQQVTLSCSPISGHRSVSWYQQTPGQGLQFLFEYFSETQRNKGNFPGRFSGRQFSNSRSEMNVSTLELGDSALYLCASSPSQGLAGGLQFFGPGTRLTVL.

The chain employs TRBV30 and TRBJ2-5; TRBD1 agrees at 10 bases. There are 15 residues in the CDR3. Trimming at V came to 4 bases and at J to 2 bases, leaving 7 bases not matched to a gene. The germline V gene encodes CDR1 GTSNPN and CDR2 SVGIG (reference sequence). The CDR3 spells CAWTGDRGRQETQYF. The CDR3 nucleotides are TGTGCCTGGACCGGAGACAGGGGGCGGCAAGAGACCCAGTACTTC.

CDR3 DNA sequence: TGTGCAGGCCGGGAGGGCGGGGAAAATGAGCAGTTCTTC. Translating it yields CAGREGGENEQFF. The rearrangement joins TRBV13 to TRBJ2-1; 8 bases are a match to TRBD2. Looked up from germline, CDR1 is PRHDT and CDR2 is FYEKMQ (reference sequence). There are 13 residues in the CDR3.

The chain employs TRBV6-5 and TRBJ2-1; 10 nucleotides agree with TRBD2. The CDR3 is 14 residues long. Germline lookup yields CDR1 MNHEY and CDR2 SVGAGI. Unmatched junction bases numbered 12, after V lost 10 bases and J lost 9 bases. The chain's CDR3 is CATLGAGGPGEQFF. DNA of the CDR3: TGTGCCACCCTGGGAGCGGGGGGGCCGGGTGAGCAGTTCTTC.

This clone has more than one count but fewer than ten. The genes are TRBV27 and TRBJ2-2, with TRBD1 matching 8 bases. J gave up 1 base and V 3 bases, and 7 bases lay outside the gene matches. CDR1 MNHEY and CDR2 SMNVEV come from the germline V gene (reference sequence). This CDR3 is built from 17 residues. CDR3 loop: CASSFPSGQGNTGELFF. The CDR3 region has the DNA TGTGCCAGCAGTTTCCCCTCCGGACAGGGGAACACCGGGGAGCTGTTTTTT.

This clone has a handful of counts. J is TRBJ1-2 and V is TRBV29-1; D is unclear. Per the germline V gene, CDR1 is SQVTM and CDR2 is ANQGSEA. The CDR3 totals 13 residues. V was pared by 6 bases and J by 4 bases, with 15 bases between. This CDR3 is CSVDTLSIYGYTF. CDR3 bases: TGCAGCGTAGACACATTAAGTATCTATGGCTACACCTTC.

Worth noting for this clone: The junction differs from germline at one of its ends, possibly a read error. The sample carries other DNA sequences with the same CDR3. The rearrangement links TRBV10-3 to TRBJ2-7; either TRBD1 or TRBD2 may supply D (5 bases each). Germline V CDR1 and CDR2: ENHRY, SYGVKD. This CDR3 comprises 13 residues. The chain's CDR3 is CAISGYRTYEQYF. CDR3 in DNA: TGCGCCATCAGCGGTTACAGGACCTACGAGCAGTACTTC.

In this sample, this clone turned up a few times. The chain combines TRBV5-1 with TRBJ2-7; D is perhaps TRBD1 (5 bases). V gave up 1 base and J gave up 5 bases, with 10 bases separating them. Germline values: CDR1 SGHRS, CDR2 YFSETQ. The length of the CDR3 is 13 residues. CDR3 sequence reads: CASSLQVRDEQYF. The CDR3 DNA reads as TGCGCCAGCAGCTTGCAGGTCAGGGACGAGCAGTACTTC.

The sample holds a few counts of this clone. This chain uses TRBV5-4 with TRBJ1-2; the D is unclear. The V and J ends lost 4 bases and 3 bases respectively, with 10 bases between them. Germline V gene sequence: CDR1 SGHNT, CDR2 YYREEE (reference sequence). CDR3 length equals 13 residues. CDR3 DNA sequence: TGTGCCAGCAGCCTCGACAATCACTATGGCTACACCTTC. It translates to CASSLDNHYGYTF.